The present T cell receptor beta chain was sequenced within a study of STAT5B mutations in CD4+ large granular lymphocyte leukemia. The junction had 9 bases not matched to a gene; V was cut back by 4 bases and J by 10 bases. Germline loops: CDR1 SGHAT, CDR2 FQNNGV. CDR3 length: 13 amino acids. The data were produced by immunoSEQ multiplex PCR, yet TCRdb's version contains in-frame clones alone and is incomplete. The sample lists tens of thousands of clones, about 81% seen once, with 0.55% in the top ten. The material sequenced was CD4+ T cells from blood buffy coats. The rearrangement joins TRBV11-2 to TRBJ2-5, with 7 bases aligning to TRBD2. The sequence was obtained from a human donor in good health. CDR3 in amino acids: CASSWDYRGIQYF. DNA of the CDR3: TGTGCCAGCAGCTGGGACTACCGGGGAATCCAGTACTTC. Full variable domain (outside the CDR3, taken from reference TRBV11-2 and TRBJ2-5): EAGVAQSPRYKIIEKRQSVAFWCNPISGHATLYWYQQILGQGPKLLIQFQNNGVVDDSQLPKDRFSAERLKGVDSTLKIQPAKLEDSAVYLCASSWDYRGIQYFGPGTRLLVL.